This T cell receptor (beta chain) is from a study of control samples from healthy donors and cancer patients. Produced via immunoSEQ multiplex PCR; TCRdb's table is partial and in-frame only. The profile shows 97,000 or so clones, 92% of them singletons. The CDR3 has 16 amino acids. After removal of 1 base from V and 4 bases from J, the junction contained 6 bases not matched to a gene. Germline V gene lookup returns CDR1 KGHDR and CDR2 SFDVKD. The receptor was isolated from a woman under 30 in good health. Material for sequencing was blood. The chain employs TRBV24-1 and TRBJ2-1; TRBD2 matches 7 bases. The CDR3 sequence is CATSDLKGREYNEQFF. The CDR3 DNA is TGTGCCACCAGTGATTTAAAGGGGAGGGAATACAATGAGCAGTTCTTC.